One and the same sample provided the 7 T cell receptor beta chains below, sequenced in a study of CD4 and CD8 cells across lung adenocarcinoma regions (dated by TCRdb to 2017 to 2018). Libraries were built with PCR. Sequencing used a HiSeq X Ten. In-frame beta chains were kept once TCRdb had trimmed the public reads at Q25 with fastp and called clones with MiXCR. All rows with the same CDR3 protein become a single entry with the most common DNA and genes. Here the sample has around 15,000 distinct CDR3 sequences; over 50% occur a single time. The top ten clones comprise 32% of the sample. Material: CD8+ T cells from the center of a lung tumor. The cell subset or site label here, explained by the study, means: tumor center region. These receptor sequences come from a female donor with lung adenocarcinoma. The CD4 and CD8 labels of this study may be unreliable.

This rearrangement joins TRBV4-1 to TRBJ2-5; 8 bases line up with TRBD2. V lost 0 bases, J lost 7 bases, and 16 bases stayed unmatched. The CDR3 sequence is 18 residues long. Germline CDR1 is MGHRA and CDR2 is YSYEKL. The CDR3 is CASSQDPGAGVSPGTQYF. The CDR3 coding sequence is TGCGCCAGCAGCCAAGATCCAGGAGCGGGGGTTTCCCCCGGGACCCAGTACTTC.

CDR3 sequence reads: CAISENGGSGAETQYF. As DNA, the CDR3 is TGTGCCATCAGTGAGAACGGGGGCAGTGGGGCGGAGACGCAGTATTTT. This chain links TRBV10-3 with TRBJ2-3; D could derive from TRBD1 or TRBD2 (6 bases each). The CDR3 consists of 16 residues. CDR1 ENHRY and CDR2 SYGVKD come from the germline V gene. The germline V and J ends were trimmed by 2 bases and 9 bases, with 21 bases remaining between them.

As to this clonotype: At one end the junction does not follow the germline gene, possibly because of a read error. The CDR3 coding sequence is TGTGCCAGCAGCGGGGGGCTCGGGGGGGGAGACCCAGAGACGCAGTATTTT. It encodes CASSGGLGGGDPETQYF. The chain couples TRBV6-1 to TRBJ2-3; 8 positions agree with TRBD2. The CDR3 is 17 residues long. Germline V gives CDR1 MNHNS, CDR2 SASEGT.

This chain uses TRBV7-2 with TRBJ2-5; 7 positions match TRBD1. J was trimmed by 4 bases and V by 5 bases; bases with no gene match: 13. Germline CDR1 and CDR2: SGHTA and FQGNSA. There are 16 residues in the CDR3. The CDR3 here is CASSRGHRGNGETQYF. The DNA for the CDR3 is TGTGCCAGCAGCCGAGGGCACAGGGGAAATGGAGAGACCCAGTACTTC.

To note about this clonotype: One end of the junction fails to match germline, which may point to a read error. The V and J genes are TRBV6-1 and TRBJ2-3, with D perhaps given as TRBD1 or TRBD2 (5 bases each). The CDR3 totals 16 residues. Germline V lookup: CDR1 MNHNS, CDR2 SASEGT. CDR3 coding DNA: TGTGCCTGCAGCGCTTCGGGGCAGCCAACCAAAAATATGCAGTTTTTC. Residues: CACSASGQPTKNMQFF.

This chain links TRBV10-1 with TRBJ2-5; D is uncertain. Near its end, the DNA agrees better with TRBJ2-7, so the J call may be wrong. The CDR3 has 13 amino acids. In germline, CDR1 is WNHNN, CDR2 SYGVQD (reference sequence). CDR3 sequence reads: CASSESNPYEQYF. CDR3 sequence (DNA): TGCGCCAGCAGTGAGTCGAATCCCTACGAGCAGTACTTC.

This clonotype was seen just once. V gene TRBV6-1 combines with J gene TRBJ2-5; 8 nucleotides line up with TRBD2. The CDR3 runs to 16 residues. The ends lost 6 bases at V and 1 base at J; junction bases unmatched: 10. Germline V CDR1 and CDR2: MNHNS, SASEGT. CDR3 sequence reads: CASRGSGGRAQETQYF. CDR3 nucleotides: TGTGCCAGCAGGGGGAGCGGGGGCCGTGCCCAAGAGACCCAGTACTTC.